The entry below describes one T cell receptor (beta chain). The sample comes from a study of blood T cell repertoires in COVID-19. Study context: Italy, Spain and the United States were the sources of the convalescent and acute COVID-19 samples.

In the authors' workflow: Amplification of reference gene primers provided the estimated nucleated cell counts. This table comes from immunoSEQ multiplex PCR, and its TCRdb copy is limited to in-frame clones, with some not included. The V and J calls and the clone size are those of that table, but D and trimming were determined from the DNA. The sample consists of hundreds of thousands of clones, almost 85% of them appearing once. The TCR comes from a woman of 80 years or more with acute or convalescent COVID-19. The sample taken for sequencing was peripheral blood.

The CDR3 spells CASSDSASTDTQYF. DNA for the CDR3: TGTGCCAGCAGTGACAGTGCTAGCACAGATACGCAGTATTTT. The V and J genes are TRBV2 and TRBJ2-3; D unresolved. This CDR3 spans 14 amino acids. Germline lookup yields CDR1 SNHLY and CDR2 FYNNEI. Trimming removed 3 bases at V and 0 bases at J, with 7 bases between.